Following are 5 T cell receptor beta chains from one sample sequenced in a study of blood T cell repertoires in COVID-19. Sequencing was performed with immunoSEQ multiplex PCR; in TCRdb, only in-frame clones are kept and a portion is missing. This table holds about 34,000 clones, roughly 80% found once. Source material: peripheral blood. These receptors all come from an older man with active or convalescent COVID-19.

This clone appeared once. The chain uses TRBV6-1 and TRBJ2-4; 8 nucleotides align to TRBD1. From germline, CDR1 is MNHNS and CDR2 SASEGT. The CDR3 spans 13 residues. V gave up 3 bases and J gave up 7 bases; unmatched junction bases: 2. CDR3 region: CASSDRGLNIQYF. The CDR3 bases are TGTGCCAGCAGTGACAGGGGGCTGAACATTCAGTACTTC.

This clone was seen once. This sequence joins TRBV7-9 and TRBJ2-1, with D hard to call. The CDR3 loop spans 12 amino acids. Per germline, CDR1 SEHNR and CDR2 FQNEAQ (reference sequence). With 0 bases removed from V and 8 bases from J, the gap between germline ends came to 5 bases. The CDR3 region has the DNA TGTGCCAGCAGCTTAGCCCCATATGAGCAGTTCTTC. Its protein product is CASSLAPYEQFF.

The chain carries TRBV7-2 and TRBJ1-3; the D gene is possibly TRBD1 (6 bases). V was cut by 1 base and J by 2 bases, with 15 bases left in between. Germline assignment: CDR1 SGHTA and CDR2 FQGNSA. The CDR3 runs to 17 residues. The CDR3 DNA reads TGTGCCAGCAGCTTAGTTGGGGGCAGTAGAGCTGGAAACACCATATATTTT. Translating gives CASSLVGGSRAGNTIYF.

This rearrangement joins TRBV29-1 to TRBJ2-1; D might be TRBD1 (6 bases). The length of the CDR3 is 15 residues. CDR1 SQVTM and CDR2 ANQGSEA come from the germline V gene. With 2 bases removed from V and 8 bases from J, the gap between germline ends came to 19 bases. CDR3 in amino acids: CSVESWGRTIYEQFF. The CDR3 nucleotides are TGCAGCGTTGAAAGCTGGGGGCGAACTATCTATGAGCAGTTCTTC.

The chain joins TRBV28 to TRBJ2-1, with 10 bases aligning to TRBD2. V was pared by 8 bases and J by 1 base, with 2 bases of the junction left unmatched. Germline V CDR1 and CDR2: MDHEN, SYDVKM. This CDR3 spans 14 amino acids. For the CDR3, the DNA is TGTGCCAGCGCTAGCGGGGGTTCCTACAATGAGCAGTTCTTC. It yields the protein CASASGGSYNEQFF. The variable domain in full, with the rest retrieved from reference TRBV28 and TRBJ2-1, is DVKVTQSSRYLVKRTGEKVFLECVQDMDHENMFWYRQDPGLGLRLIYFSYDVKMKEKGDIPEGYSVSREKKERFSLILESASTNQTSMYLCASASGGSYNEQFFGPGTRLTVL.